This T cell receptor beta chain was sequenced during a study of cytomegalovirus exposure and HLA in healthy donors. Regarding the study as a whole: Cytomegalovirus status, reportedly, was diagnosed with high specificity and sensitivity by the classifier. Cytomegalovirus-associated TCR beta chains were listed, numbering around 150.

Data came from immunoSEQ multiplex PCR; TCRdb stores just in-frame clones and leaves some out. The data show 200,000 or so clones, 85% to 90% seen once. A word on this clone: Its specificity is unknown.

The donors were members of the validation cohort comprising roughly 130 subjects, separate from the roughly 640-subject first cohort. The TCR comes from a woman aged 18-29 years in good health and CMV-seronegative. The sequencing sample was made of PBMCs.

The CDR3 DNA sequence: TGTGCCAGCAAGCGCCTGACTAGCGGGAGGGCCACGGAGACCCAGTACTTC. Translating it yields CASKRLTSGRATETQYF. The chain carries TRBV5-6 and TRBJ2-5; TRBD2 agrees at 14 bases. Germline V gene sequence: CDR1 SGHDT, CDR2 YYEEEE. The CDR3 runs 17 residues. The J segment lost 5 bases and the V segment lost 6 bases, leaving 12 bases of the junction unmatched.